The 25 T cell receptor beta chains given below trace back to one sample, sequenced in a study of shared T cell receptors in the human thymus. TCRdb's table, derived via immunoSEQ multiplex PCR, lists solely in-frame clones and lacks some. The data hold 600,000 or so clones, with around 87% observed a single time. These data were also filed under a second study, of human thymus T cells.

Sequenced sample: thymocytes. The receptors come from a boy under three years old with a congenital heart defect.

Turning to this clone: The junction and the germline gene differ at one end; a read error may be behind it. This chain joins TRBV9 and TRBJ1-2; tentatively, D is TRBD1 (5 bases). CDR1 SGDLS and CDR2 YYNGEE come from the germline V gene. This CDR3 region has 11 residues. CDR3 in amino acids: CASSAGRGFSF. The CDR3 DNA follows: TGTGCCAGCAGCGCCGGGAGGGGCTTTTCCTTC.

This clone was found once. The rearrangement joins TRBV7-9 to TRBJ1-4, with D unresolved. V shed 7 bases and J shed 8 bases, with 17 bases lying between them. CDR3 length: 14 residues. The V gene's germline CDR1 is SEHNR and CDR2 FQNEAQ (reference sequence). CDR3 residues: CASTTGSGNEKLFF. DNA of the CDR3: TGTGCCAGCACCACGGGGTCTGGAAACGAAAAACTGTTTTTT.

This clone was found once. The V gene is TRBV19, the J gene TRBJ2-5; TRBD1 matches 12 bases. V shed 5 bases, J shed 4 bases, and the junction held 5 bases outside the gene matches. Germline V gene lookup returns CDR1 LNHDA and CDR2 SQIVND (reference sequence). The CDR3 consists of 15 residues. The DNA for the CDR3 is TGTGCCAGTAGTGAAGGGACAGGGGGCCGAGAGACCCAGTACTTC. It translates to CASSEGTGGRETQYF.

The chain carries TRBV28 and TRBJ1-3; 7 bases align to TRBD1. CDR3 length equals 18 residues. The germline V gene encodes CDR1 MDHEN and CDR2 SYDVKM. V lost 4 bases and J lost 0; bases outside the gene matches: 12. The chain's CDR3 is CASSSDLQGDFSGNTIYF. The CDR3 DNA is TGTGCCAGCAGTTCTGATTTGCAGGGGGATTTCTCTGGAAACACCATATATTTT.

The chain uses TRBV7-2 and TRBJ1-4; no clear D. Germline CDR1 is SGHTA and CDR2 is FQGNSA. V was pared by 1 base and J by 3 bases, with 9 bases between. The CDR3 contains 15 residues. The CDR3 region is CASSLVGRSNEKLFF. The CDR3 DNA follows: TGTGCCAGCAGCTTAGTTGGGCGATCTAATGAAAAACTGTTTTTT.

J is TRBJ2-7 and V is TRBV11-2; TRBD2 might be the D (6 bases). Trimming took off 4 bases at V and 4 bases at J, with 17 bases between the two ends. The CDR3 is 15 amino acids. Germline assignment: CDR1 SGHAT and CDR2 FQNNGV. As DNA, the CDR3 is TGTGCCAGCAGCTCCGGCGCGGGAAATTTATACGAGCAGTACTTC. This translates into CASSSGAGNLYEQYF.

The chain couples TRBV6-5 to TRBJ2-1, with 9 bases fitting TRBD2. CDR1 is MNHEY, CDR2 SVGAGI, per germline. V gave up 3 bases and J gave up 7 bases; unmatched junction bases: 10. CDR3 length equals 16 residues. The CDR3 sequence: CASSYRVAGERNEQFF. DNA for the CDR3: TGTGCCAGCAGTTATAGGGTAGCGGGAGAGAGGAATGAGCAGTTCTTC.

V and J are TRBV5-4 and TRBJ2-3; no clear D gene. CDR1 is SGHNT and CDR2 is YYREEE in the germline V gene (reference sequence). There are 12 residues in the CDR3. The germline V and J ends were trimmed by 2 bases and 4 bases, with 5 bases remaining between them. CDR3 DNA sequence: TGTGCCAGCAGCTTTCATGCAGATACGCAGTATTTT. Its translation: CASSFHADTQYF.

A single count supports this clone. The rearrangement links TRBV6-6 to TRBJ1-2; a possible D gene is TRBD1 (5 bases). The CDR3 length is 16 residues. CDR1 MNHNY and CDR2 SVGAGI come from the germline V gene (reference sequence). V was pared by 7 bases and J by 0 bases, with 18 bases between. Here the CDR3 reads CASTHSGGPANYGYTF. The CDR3 nucleotides read TGTGCCAGCACCCACTCGGGGGGTCCCGCTAACTATGGCTACACCTTC.

This clone was seen only once. This chain connects TRBV6-6 to TRBJ2-5; 12 nucleotides agree with TRBD2. This CDR3 region has 15 residues. The V gene end was trimmed by 7 bases and the J gene end by 2 bases; junction bases not matched to a gene: 5. Germline CDR1 reads MNHNY; CDR2 reads SVGAGI (reference sequence). The CDR3 region has the DNA TGTGCCAGCATTGGGACTAGCGGGTGTCAAGAGACCCAGTACTTC. As protein: CASIGTSGCQETQYF.

This clone was seen a few times. V gene TRBV7-6 combines with J gene TRBJ2-7; the match to TRBD2 covers 12 bases. Germline V CDR1 and CDR2: SGHVS, FNYEAQ. This CDR3 is 15 amino acids long. V trimming: 4 bases; J trimming: 6 bases; junction bases outside the gene matches: 7. CDR3 DNA: TGTGCCAGCAGCTCCGGACTAGCGGGAAGGCCCGAGCAGTACTTC. Protein: CASSSGLAGRPEQYF.

The chain combines TRBV18 with TRBJ2-1; D is unclear. The CDR3 length is 15 residues. V lost 4 bases to trimming and J lost 4 bases, with 14 bases between them. Germline CDR1 and CDR2: KGHSH and LQKENI. CDR3: CASSRPTKSYNEQFF. The CDR3 coding sequence is TGTGCCAGCTCACGGCCAACTAAATCATACAATGAGCAGTTCTTC.

This clone was found once. The gene calls are TRBV5-6 and TRBJ1-4, with D perhaps matching TRBD1 (6 bases). CDR3 length: 15 residues. Germline-derived CDR1 and CDR2 are SGHDT and YYEEEE. V lost 2 bases to trimming and J lost 9 bases, with 17 bases between them. The CDR3 loop reads CASSLQGPQPKKLFF. The CDR3 DNA sequence: TGTGCCAGCAGCTTACAGGGACCCCAACCAAAAAAACTGTTTTTT.

In its sample, this clone was seen a few times. This chain links TRBV7-8 with TRBJ1-1; D gene ambiguous. Trimming left V 1 base short and J 5 bases short, with 23 bases between. Looked up from germline, CDR1 is SGHVS and CDR2 is FQNEAQ. The CDR3 covers 18 residues. The CDR3 loop reads CASSLVLTRTYEWTEAFF. The CDR3 DNA follows: TGTGCCAGCAGCTTAGTTCTAACCCGCACCTACGAGTGGACTGAAGCTTTCTTT.

The chain links TRBV5-1 to TRBJ2-5; tentative D call: TRBD1 (6 bases). CDR1 is SGHRS, CDR2 YFSETQ, per germline. The CDR3 is made up of 15 amino acids. Trimming took 6 bases from V and 1 from J, leaving 16 bases between them. In DNA form, the CDR3 reads TGCGCCAGCAACCCACTGACAGGCTTCCAAGAGACCCAGTACTTC. Translation gives CASNPLTGFQETQYF.

The rearrangement joins TRBV11-2 to TRBJ1-1; weak D call: TRBD1 (5 bases). This CDR3 spans 16 amino acids. Germline CDR1 SGHAT, CDR2 FQNNGV. Trimming removed 5 bases from V and 1 base from J, with 17 bases in between. The DNA of the CDR3 is TGTGCCAGCAGCAGGAAAGGTGGGGGGAAGAACACTGAAGCTTTCTTT. Translated, it gives CASSRKGGGKNTEAFF. Complete variable domain (other parts from reference TRBV11-2 and TRBJ1-1): EAGVAQSPRYKIIEKRQSVAFWCNPISGHATLYWYQQILGQGPKLLIQFQNNGVVDDSQLPKDRFSAERLKGVDSTLKIQPAKLEDSAVYLCASSRKGGGKNTEAFFGQGTRLTVV.

V is TRBV25-1 and J is TRBJ2-2; weak D call: TRBD1 (5 bases). The CDR3 covers 15 residues. V lost 6 bases and J lost 3, with 14 bases in between. Per the germline V gene, CDR1 is MGHDK and CDR2 is SYGVNS. CDR3 sequence: CASSKGIGDTGELFF. For the CDR3, the DNA is TGTGCCAGCAGCAAGGGGATTGGGGACACCGGGGAGCTGTTTTTT.

V is TRBV11-1 and J is TRBJ2-1; 8 bases are shared with TRBD2. Germline trimming cut 3 bases from V and 3 bases from J; bases unmatched to any gene: 7. This CDR3 contains 16 residues. Germline V CDR1 and CDR2: SGHAT, FQDESV (reference sequence). CDR3 region: CASSFPRAGGYNEQFF. In DNA form, the CDR3 reads TGTGCCAGCAGCTTTCCTCGCGCGGGGGGCTACAATGAGCAGTTCTTC.

The J gene is TRBJ2-3, the V gene TRBV7-9; 14 nucleotides match TRBD2. This CDR3 contains 17 residues. Germline assignment: CDR1 SEHNR and CDR2 FQNEAQ (reference sequence). V shed 4 bases and J 2 bases; nucleotides not matched to a gene: 5. The CDR3 DNA reads TGTGCCAGCAGCTCGCGGACTAGCGGGGGGCTCACAGATACGCAGTATTTT. It yields the protein CASSSRTSGGLTDTQYF. Using reference TRBV7-9 and TRBJ2-3 for the parts outside the CDR3, the full variable domain is DTGVSQNPRHKITKRGQNVTFRCDPISEHNRLYWYRQTLGQGPEFLTYFQNEAQLEKSRLLSDRFSAERPKGSFSTLEIQRTEQGDSAMYLCASSSRTSGGLTDTQYFGPGTRLTVL.

V and J are TRBV14 and TRBJ2-7, with 12 bases lining up with TRBD2. The germline CDR1 and CDR2 sequences are SGHDN and FVKESK. J lost 0 bases, V lost 2 bases, and 8 bases had no gene match. CDR3 length: 18 residues. The CDR3 region is CASSQHGTSGFLSYEQYF. The CDR3 DNA follows: TGTGCCAGCAGCCAACACGGGACTAGCGGGTTTCTCTCCTACGAGCAGTACTTC.

This clone was observed once. This chain links TRBV19 with TRBJ1-6, with D perhaps matching TRBD1 (6 bases). Deletions cut 5 bases from V and 5 bases from J, with 19 bases between. The CDR3 is 17 residues long. Per the germline V gene, CDR1 is LNHDA and CDR2 is SQIVND (reference sequence). CDR3 region: CASSYQGTKIDNSPLHF. The CDR3 DNA reads as TGTGCCAGTAGTTACCAGGGGACAAAGATCGATAATTCACCCCTCCACTTT.

The chain links TRBV12-5 to TRBJ1-1; TRBD1 aligns across 7 bases. Germline assignment: CDR1 LGHNT and CDR2 FRNRAP. The ends lost 5 bases at V and 3 bases at J; junction bases unmatched: 15. This CDR3 spans 17 amino acids. The CDR3 nucleotides read TGTGCTAGTGGTGCAGCAGGGCCCCAGGGGACAGACACTGAAGCTTTCTTT. Protein: CASGAAGPQGTDTEAFF.

This clone was detected only once. V gene TRBV12-5 combines with J gene TRBJ1-1, with D uncertain. The germline V and J ends were trimmed by 4 bases and 0 bases, with 12 bases remaining between them. Germline V gene lookup returns CDR1 LGHNT and CDR2 FRNRAP. The CDR3 is made up of 15 amino acids. In DNA form, the CDR3 reads TGTGCTAGTGGTTCCGGAGAAGCGATGAACACTGAAGCTTTCTTT. Translated, it gives CASGSGEAMNTEAFF. Full variable domain (outside the CDR3, taken from reference TRBV12-5 and TRBJ1-1): DARVTQTPRHKVTEMGQEVTMRCQPILGHNTVFWYRQTMMQGLELLAYFRNRAPLDDSGMPKDRFSAEMPDATLATLKIQPSEPRDSAVYFCASGSGEAMNTEAFFGQGTRLTVV.

The chain recombines TRBV4-3 with TRBJ2-1; TRBD2 aligns across 7 bases. Germline V lookup: CDR1 LGHNA, CDR2 YSLEER. This CDR3 contains 16 residues. V was clipped by 1 base and J by 8 bases; unmatched bases: 11. CDR3 residues: CASSQVSAGEKDEQFF. DNA of the CDR3: TGCGCCAGCAGCCAAGTATCGGCGGGAGAGAAAGATGAGCAGTTCTTC.

V is TRBV7-9 and J is TRBJ1-2; D not certain. The CDR3 contains 12 residues. V lost 10 bases, J lost 4 bases, and 13 bases lay in between. Germline-derived CDR1 and CDR2 are SEHNR and FQNEAQ (reference sequence). The CDR3 here is CATSRHSYGYTF. CDR3 nucleotides: TGTGCCACAAGCCGGCACAGCTATGGCTACACCTTC.